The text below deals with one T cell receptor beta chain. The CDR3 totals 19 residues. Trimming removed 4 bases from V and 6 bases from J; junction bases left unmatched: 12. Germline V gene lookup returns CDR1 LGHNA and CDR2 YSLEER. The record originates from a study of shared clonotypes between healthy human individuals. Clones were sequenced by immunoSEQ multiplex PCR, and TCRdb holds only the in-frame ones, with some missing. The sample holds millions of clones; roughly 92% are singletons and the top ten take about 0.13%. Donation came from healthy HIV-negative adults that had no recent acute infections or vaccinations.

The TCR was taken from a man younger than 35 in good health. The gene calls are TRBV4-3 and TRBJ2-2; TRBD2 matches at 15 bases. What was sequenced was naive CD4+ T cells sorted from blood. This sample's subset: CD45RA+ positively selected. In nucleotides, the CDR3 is TGCGCCAGCAGCCCGAGGACTAGCGGGAGGGCCAACATTCCCGGGGAGCTGTTTTTT. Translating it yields CASSPRTSGRANIPGELFF.